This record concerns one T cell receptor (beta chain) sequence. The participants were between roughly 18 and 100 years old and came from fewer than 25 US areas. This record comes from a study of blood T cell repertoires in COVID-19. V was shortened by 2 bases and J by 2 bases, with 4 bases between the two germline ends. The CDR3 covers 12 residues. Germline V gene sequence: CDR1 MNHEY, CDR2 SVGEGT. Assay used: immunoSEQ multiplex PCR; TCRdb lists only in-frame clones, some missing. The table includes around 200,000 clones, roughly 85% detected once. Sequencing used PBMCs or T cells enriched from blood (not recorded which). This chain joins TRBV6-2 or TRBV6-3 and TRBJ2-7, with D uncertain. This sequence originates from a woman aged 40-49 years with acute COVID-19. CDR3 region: CASSYRAYEQYF. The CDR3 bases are TGTGCCAGCAGTTACCGAGCCTACGAGCAGTACTTC.